This T cell receptor (beta chain) emerged from a study of blood T cell repertoires in COVID-19. Across the whole study: The United States, Italy and Spain supplied acute and convalescent COVID-19 samples. Sources were T cells, B-cell-depleted T cells, or PBMCs; the material itself was cDNA or gDNA.

Between the trimmed V and J ends, which lost 5 bases and 4 bases, there was a span of 9 bases. The CDR3 length is 13 residues. In the study's own analysis: Estimated nucleated cell counts came from reference gene primer amplification. The protocol was immunoSEQ multiplex PCR, while the TCRdb copy is restricted to in-frame clones and leaves out a portion. V and J calls plus clone size are reproduced from that table; the DNA served to infer D and trimming. The sample consists of 110,000 to 150,000 clones, 88% of them appearing once. Comments on this clone: This sample includes further DNA sequences coding for the same CDR3.

The sample taken for sequencing was peripheral blood. The sequence was obtained from a man between 70 and 80 years old with acute or convalescent COVID-19. The chain carries TRBV12-3 or TRBV12-4 and TRBJ1-5; no clear D gene. CDR3 amino acids: CASSLAGNQPQHF. DNA for the CDR3: TGTGCCAGCAGTCTGGCGGGAAATCAGCCCCAGCATTTT.